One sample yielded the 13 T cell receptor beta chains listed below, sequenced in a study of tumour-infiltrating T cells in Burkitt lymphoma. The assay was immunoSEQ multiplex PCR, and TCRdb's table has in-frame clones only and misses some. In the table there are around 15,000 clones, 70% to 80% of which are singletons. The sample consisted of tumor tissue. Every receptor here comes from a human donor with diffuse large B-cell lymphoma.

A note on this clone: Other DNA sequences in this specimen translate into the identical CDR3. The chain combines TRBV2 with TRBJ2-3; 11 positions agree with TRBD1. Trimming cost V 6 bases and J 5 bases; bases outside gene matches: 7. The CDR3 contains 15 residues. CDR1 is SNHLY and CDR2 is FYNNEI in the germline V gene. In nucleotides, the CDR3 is TGTGCCAGCAGCCAAGGACAGGGGGCGGGAGATACGCAGTATTTT. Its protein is CASSQGQGAGDTQYF.

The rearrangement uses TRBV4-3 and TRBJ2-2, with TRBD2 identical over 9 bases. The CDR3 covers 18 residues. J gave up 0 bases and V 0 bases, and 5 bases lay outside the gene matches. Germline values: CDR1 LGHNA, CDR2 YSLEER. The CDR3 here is CASSQDVLAGTNTGELFF. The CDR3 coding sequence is TGCGCCAGCAGCCAAGATGTGCTAGCGGGGACGAACACCGGGGAGCTGTTTTTT.

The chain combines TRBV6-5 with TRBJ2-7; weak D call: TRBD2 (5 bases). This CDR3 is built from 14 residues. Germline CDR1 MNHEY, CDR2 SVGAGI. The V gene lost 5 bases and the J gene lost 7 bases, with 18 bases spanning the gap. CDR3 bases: TGTGCCAGCAGTCCTATCCTCTTGGGGAGTGAGCAGTACTTC. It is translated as CASSPILLGSEQYF.

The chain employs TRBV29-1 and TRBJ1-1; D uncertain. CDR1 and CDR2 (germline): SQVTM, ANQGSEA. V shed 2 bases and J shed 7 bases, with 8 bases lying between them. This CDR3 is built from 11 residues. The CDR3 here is CSVELGYEAFF. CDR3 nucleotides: TGCAGCGTTGAATTGGGGTATGAAGCTTTCTTT.

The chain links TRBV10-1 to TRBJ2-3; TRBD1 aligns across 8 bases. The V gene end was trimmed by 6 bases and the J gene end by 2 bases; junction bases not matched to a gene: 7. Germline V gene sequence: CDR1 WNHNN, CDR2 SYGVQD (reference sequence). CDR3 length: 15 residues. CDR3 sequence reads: CASRPGQGPTDTQYF. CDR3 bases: TGCGCCAGCAGGCCCGGACAGGGACCCACAGATACGCAGTATTTT.

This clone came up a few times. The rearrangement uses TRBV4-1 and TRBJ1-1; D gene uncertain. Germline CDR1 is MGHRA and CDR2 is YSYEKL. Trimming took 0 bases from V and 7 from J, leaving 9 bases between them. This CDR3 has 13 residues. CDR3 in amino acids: CASSQDLGLEAFF. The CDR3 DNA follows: TGCGCCAGCAGCCAAGATCTGGGCCTTGAAGCTTTCTTT.

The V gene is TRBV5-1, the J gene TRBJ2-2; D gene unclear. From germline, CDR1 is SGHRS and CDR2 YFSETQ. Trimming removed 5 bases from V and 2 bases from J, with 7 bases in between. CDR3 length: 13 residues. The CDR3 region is CASRGPNTGELFF. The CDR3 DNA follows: TGCGCCAGCAGAGGCCCCAACACCGGGGAGCTGTTTTTT.

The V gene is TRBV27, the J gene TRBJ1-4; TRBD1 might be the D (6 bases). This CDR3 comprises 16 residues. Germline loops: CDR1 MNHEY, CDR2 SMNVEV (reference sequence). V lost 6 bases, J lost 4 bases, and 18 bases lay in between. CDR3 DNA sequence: TGTGCCAGCAGCCCTTTGGTGGGGGCCGGTAATGAAAAACTGTTTTTT. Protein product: CASSPLVGAGNEKLFF.

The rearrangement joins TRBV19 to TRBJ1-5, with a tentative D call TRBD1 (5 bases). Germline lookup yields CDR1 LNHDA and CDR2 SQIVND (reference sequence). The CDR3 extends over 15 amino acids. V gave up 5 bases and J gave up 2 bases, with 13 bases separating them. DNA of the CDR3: TGTGCCAGTAGTCTTGGCCTGGGGGGCAATCAGCCCCAGCATTTT. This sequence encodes CASSLGLGGNQPQHF. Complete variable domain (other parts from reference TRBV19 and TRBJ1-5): DGGITQSPKYLFRKEGQNVTLSCEQNLNHDAMYWYRQDPGQGLRLIYYSQIVNDFQKGDIAEGYSVSREKKESFPLTVTSAQKNPTAFYLCASSLGLGGNQPQHFGDGTRLSIL.

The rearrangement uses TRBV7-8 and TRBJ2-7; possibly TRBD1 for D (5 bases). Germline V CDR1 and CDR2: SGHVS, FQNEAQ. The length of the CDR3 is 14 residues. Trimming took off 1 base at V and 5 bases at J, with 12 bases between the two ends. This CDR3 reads CASSLGQGIHEQYF. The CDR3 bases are TGTGCCAGCAGCTTAGGGCAGGGAATACACGAGCAGTACTTC.

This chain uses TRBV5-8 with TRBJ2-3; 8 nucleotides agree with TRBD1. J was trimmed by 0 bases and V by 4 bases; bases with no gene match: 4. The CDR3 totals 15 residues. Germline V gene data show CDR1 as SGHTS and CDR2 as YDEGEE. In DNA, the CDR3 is TGTGCCAGCAGCCGGAACAGGGGGAGCACAGATACGCAGTATTTT. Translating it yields CASSRNRGSTDTQYF.

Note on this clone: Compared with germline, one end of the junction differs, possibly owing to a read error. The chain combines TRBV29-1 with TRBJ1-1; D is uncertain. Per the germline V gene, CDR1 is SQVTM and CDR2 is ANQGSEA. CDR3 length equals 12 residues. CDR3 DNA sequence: TGCAACGTTGGAGGGATGAACACTGAAGCTTTCTTT. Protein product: CNVGGMNTEAFF.

The CDR3 loop is CASSLDQGPSFYNEQFF. The CDR3 coding sequence is TGTGCCAGCAGCTTGGACCAGGGGCCTTCGTTCTACAATGAGCAGTTCTTC. The rearrangement joins TRBV5-6 to TRBJ2-1, with a weak D call TRBD1 (6 bases). The CDR3 covers 17 residues. Germline V lookup: CDR1 SGHDT, CDR2 YYEEEE. V dropped 0 bases and J dropped 3 bases, with 16 bases sitting between them.